The entry below gives a single TCR beta chain sequence along with its context. CDR3 length equals 16 residues. Germline CDR1 LGHDT, CDR2 YNNKEL (reference sequence). The ends lost 2 bases at V and 6 bases at J; junction bases unmatched: 6. This specimen comes from a study of blood T cell repertoires in COVID-19. Background on the study: Spain, Italy and the United States supplied samples that represented acute and convalescent COVID-19.

Using immunoSEQ multiplex PCR, the repertoire was profiled, and TCRdb retains in-frame clones only, with some absent. Of 310,000 or so clones listed, 86% are singletons. The chain carries TRBV3-1 (or the pseudogene TRBV3-2) and TRBJ2-4; 11 nucleotides align to TRBD2. Sequencing input: peripheral blood. The sequence derives from a woman in her 30s who had recovered from COVID-19. This chain's CDR3 is CASSQQLAGDINIQYF. The CDR3 DNA follows: TGTGCCAGCAGCCAACAACTAGCGGGAGATATAAACATTCAGTACTTC.